These T cell receptor beta chains were read from a single sample in a study of neurological immune-mediated disorders. TCRdb recomputed calls from the 5' RACE reads with MiXCR, one row per CDR3 protein. The profile shows nearly 60,000 distinct CDR3 sequences, 3% to 4.5% of them singletons. Sequences were obtained from PBMCs. The receptors originated from a woman aged 25 to 45 with multiple sclerosis. Both conserved end residues are trimmed from each CDR3.

v_gene	len	j_gene	CDR3aa
TRBV20-1	10	TRBJ2-7	SASPSSYEQY
TRBV4-1	15	TRBJ2-7	ASSQDRQGFGSYEQY
TRBV5-1	12	TRBJ1-2	ASSSESGRYGHT
TRBV5-8	13	TRBJ2-7	ASSQTSGRAAEQY
TRBV3-1	10	TRBJ2-1	ASSHTMGEQF
TRBV29-1	12	TRBJ1-1	SSTQGFGRAEAF
TRBV10-3	13	TRBJ1-2	AISPSPGYNYGYT
TRBV5-1	12	TRBJ2-2	ASSLKGSIGELF
TRBV4-2	14	TRBJ2-1	ASSQDGGGTRDEQF
TRBV7-9	17	TRBJ2-1	ASSLPGVGSHLTYNEQF
TRBV2	14	TRBJ2-5	ASRPTSGGAWETQY
TRBV5-1	12	TRBJ1-4	ASSLGTGNEKLF
TRBV10-3	13	TRBJ2-7	ATRGVGTGAYEQY
TRBV29-1	13	TRBJ2-2	SVESRGGNTGELF
TRBV6-6	12	TRBJ2-5	ATKTSGVQETQY
TRBV5-8	14	TRBJ2-1	ASSYTRTGAFEEQF
TRBV5-1	11	TRBJ2-7	ASSHGLHHEQY
TRBV11-2	13	TRBJ2-2	ASSRGLMNTGELF
TRBV20-1	12	TRBJ2-7	SAHRLAGASEQY
TRBV21-1	15	TRBJ2-7	ASSKARTGGVSYEQY
TRBV5-1	11	TRBJ2-5	ASSLRGWETQY
TRBV20-1	15	TRBJ2-1	SARDWRWDGPYNEQF
TRBV21-1	14	TRBJ2-3	ASSNVRDCKTDTQY
TRBV7-6	13	TRBJ1-5	ASSLDRAWNQPQH
TRBV5-1	12	TRBJ2-7	ASSLVGAFYEQY
TRBV5-6	13	TRBJ1-5	ASSLGTLANQPQN
TRBV20-1	14	TRBJ2-1	SAEKAPRAIYNEQF
TRBV18	11	TRBJ2-7	ASSPRDVKEQY
TRBV5-1	14	TRBJ1-5	ASSLARGRSNQPQH
TRBV28	11	TRBJ2-7	ASSLWAEQEQY
TRBV12-3/TRBV12-4	12	TRBJ1-1	ASRAGISGTEAF
TRBV5-6	12	TRBJ2-5	ASSFFGRWETQY
TRBV7-2	10	TRBJ2-1	ASSPFDGEQF
TRBV10-3	13	TRBJ1-5	AISEAAYSNQPQH
TRBV6-6	14	TRBJ1-4	ASSYSSGGTNEKLF
TRBV6-2/TRBV6-3	13	TRBJ1-4	ASSLLGRTNEKLF
TRBV5-1	14	TRBJ2-7	ASSSTWDRRSYEQY
TRBV5-1	11	TRBJ1-1	ASQDGVNTEAF
TRBV18	11	TRBJ1-1	ASSGTGGIEAF
TRBV10-3	12	TRBJ1-3	AHTSGPAGNTIY